Presented here are 8 T cell receptor beta chains from one specimen sequenced in a study of regulatory T cells in long-lasting Graves disease. CDR3 regions were amplified by Arm-PCR using iRepertoire HTBI primers to build TCR beta libraries. MiXCR, applied by TCRdb to the multiplex PCR reads, yields one record per CDR3 protein. The profile shows about 470,000 distinct CDR3 sequences, less than 25% of them singletons. The time point is: persistent/refractory GD, antithyroid drugs over 5 years with positive TRAb. The TCR library was made from RNA that had been extracted from PBMCs in TRIzol. The source material was peripheral blood mononuclear cells (PBMCs), sampled when the disease was refractory, from a patient treated with antithyroid drugs. The receptors were gathered from a female donor with Graves disease.

This chain joins TRBV19 and TRBJ2-7; 7 bases are shared with TRBD1. The CDR3 loop spans 14 amino acids. Germline V gene lookup returns CDR1 LNHDA and CDR2 SQIVND (reference sequence). V gave up 7 bases and J gave up 6 bases; unmatched junction bases: 12. The CDR3 loop is CASKTTGSVSEQYF. The CDR3 coding sequence is TGTGCCAGTAAGACGACAGGGTCGGTCTCCGAGCAGTACTTC.

This clonotype was picked up one time. The V gene is TRBV4-1, the J gene TRBJ2-4, with 10 bases that match TRBD2. J lost 4 bases, V lost 4 bases, and 7 bases had no gene match. CDR1 and CDR2 from the germline V gene are MGHRA and YSYEKL. This CDR3 spans 16 amino acids. The CDR3 DNA sequence: TGCGCCAGCAGCCCTGTTAGCGGGAGGACGAAAAACATTCAGTACTTC. It codes for CASSPVSGRTKNIQYF.

This clonotype was seen many times. V gene TRBV28 combines with J gene TRBJ2-7; 12 nucleotides match TRBD2. Germline loops: CDR1 MDHEN, CDR2 SYDVKM. This CDR3 has 16 amino acids. The junction had 5 bases not matched to a gene; V was cut back by 5 bases and J by 0 bases. For the CDR3, the DNA is TGTGCCAGCAGTCGGACTAGCGGGATATACTCCTACGAGCAGTACTTC. It yields the protein CASSRTSGIYSYEQYF.

This clonotype was observed a single time. The chain carries TRBV5-1 and TRBJ2-3; D is undetermined. Germline V lookup: CDR1 SGHRS, CDR2 YFSETQ. The CDR3 sequence is 13 residues long. V was shortened by 7 bases and J by 2 bases, with 11 bases between the two germline ends. The chain's CDR3 is CASGSILTDTQYF. For the CDR3, the DNA is TGCGCCAGCGGCTCAATTCTCACAGATACGCAGTATTTT.

This clonotype was counted once. The chain couples TRBV19 to TRBJ1-2; D not resolved. Germline V lookup: CDR1 LNHDA, CDR2 SQIVND (reference sequence). Trimming removed 3 bases from V and 5 bases from J, with 10 bases in between. The CDR3 totals 13 residues. The CDR3 nucleotides are TGTGCCAGTAGTATCTTAAACGGATATGGCTACACCTTC. This encodes CASSILNGYGYTF. The full variable domain, in which reference TRBV19 and TRBJ1-2 provide the parts outside the CDR3, is DGGITQSPKYLFRKEGQNVTLSCEQNLNHDAMYWYRQDPGQGLRLIYYSQIVNDFQKGDIAEGYSVSREKKESFPLTVTSAQKNPTAFYLCASSILNGYGYTFGSGTRLTVV.

This clonotype showed up many times. The chain combines TRBV2 with TRBJ2-2; D is uncertain. The CDR3 is made up of 13 amino acids. The germline V and J ends were trimmed by 7 bases and 0 bases, with 6 bases remaining between them. Germline V CDR1 and CDR2: SNHLY, FYNNEI. The CDR3 protein is CASTGPNTGELFF. CDR3 bases: TGTGCCAGCACCGGACCGAACACCGGGGAGCTGTTTTTT.

This clonotype has a handful of counts. This rearrangement joins TRBV27 to TRBJ1-2; 12 bases match TRBD1. CDR3 length: 14 amino acids. Germline loops: CDR1 MNHEY, CDR2 SMNVEV (reference sequence). The trim removed 5 bases at V and 8 bases at J, leaving 6 bases unmatched. The CDR3 DNA is TGTGCCAGCAGTCCCTACGGGACAGGGGGCGGCTACACCTTC. Protein: CASSPYGTGGGYTF.

The V and J genes are TRBV28 and TRBJ2-6, with D perhaps matching TRBD1 or TRBD2 (5 bases each). Germline CDR1 and CDR2: MDHEN and SYDVKM. This CDR3 has 17 residues. The V end was cut by 7 bases, the J end by 2 bases, with 18 bases between. The chain's CDR3 is CASNKRGLEAGANVLTF. CDR3 nucleotides: TGTGCCAGCAACAAACGGGGCCTTGAGGCTGGGGCCAACGTCCTGACTTTC.